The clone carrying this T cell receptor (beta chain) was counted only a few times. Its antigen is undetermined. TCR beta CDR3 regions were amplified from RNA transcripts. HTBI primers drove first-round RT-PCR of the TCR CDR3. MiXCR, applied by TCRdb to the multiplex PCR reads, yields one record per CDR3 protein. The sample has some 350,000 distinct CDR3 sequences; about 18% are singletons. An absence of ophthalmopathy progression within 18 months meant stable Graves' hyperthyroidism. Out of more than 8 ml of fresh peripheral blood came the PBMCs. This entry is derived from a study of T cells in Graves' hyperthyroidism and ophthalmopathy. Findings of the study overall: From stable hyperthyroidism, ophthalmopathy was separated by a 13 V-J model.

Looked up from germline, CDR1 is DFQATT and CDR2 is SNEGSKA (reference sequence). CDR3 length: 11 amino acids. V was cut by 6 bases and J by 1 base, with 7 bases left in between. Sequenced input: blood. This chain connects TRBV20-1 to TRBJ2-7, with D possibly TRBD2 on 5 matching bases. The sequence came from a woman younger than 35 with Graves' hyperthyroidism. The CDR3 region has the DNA TGCAGTGCACAGCGGTCCTACGAGCAGTACTTC. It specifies CSAQRSYEQYF.